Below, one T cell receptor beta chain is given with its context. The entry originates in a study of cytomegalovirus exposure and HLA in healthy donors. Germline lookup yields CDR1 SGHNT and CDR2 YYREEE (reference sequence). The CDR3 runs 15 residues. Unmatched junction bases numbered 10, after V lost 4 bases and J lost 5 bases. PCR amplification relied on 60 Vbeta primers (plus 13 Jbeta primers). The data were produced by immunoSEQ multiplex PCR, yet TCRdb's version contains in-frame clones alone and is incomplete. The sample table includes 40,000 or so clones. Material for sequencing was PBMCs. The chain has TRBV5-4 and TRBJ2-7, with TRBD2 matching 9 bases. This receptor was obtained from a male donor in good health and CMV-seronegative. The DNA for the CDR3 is TGTGCCAGCAGCCAAATAGATAGCGGGAGCGACGAGCAGTACTTC. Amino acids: CASSQIDSGSDEQYF.